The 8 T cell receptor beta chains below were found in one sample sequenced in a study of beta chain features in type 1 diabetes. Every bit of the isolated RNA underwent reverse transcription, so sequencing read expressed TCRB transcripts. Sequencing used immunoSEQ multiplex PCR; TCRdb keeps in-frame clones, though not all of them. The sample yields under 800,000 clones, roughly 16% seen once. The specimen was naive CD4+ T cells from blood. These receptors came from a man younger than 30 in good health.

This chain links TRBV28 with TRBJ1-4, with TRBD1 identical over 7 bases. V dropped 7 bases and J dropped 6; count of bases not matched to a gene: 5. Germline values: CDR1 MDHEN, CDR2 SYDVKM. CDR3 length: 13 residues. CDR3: CASIGQADEKLFF. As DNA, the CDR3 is TGTGCCAGCATTGGACAGGCTGATGAAAAACTGTTTTTT.

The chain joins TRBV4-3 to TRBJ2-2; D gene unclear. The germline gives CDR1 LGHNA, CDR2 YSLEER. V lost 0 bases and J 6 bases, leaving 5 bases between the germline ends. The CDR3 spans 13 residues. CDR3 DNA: TGCGCCAGCAGCCAAGATCTCGCCGGGGAGCTGTTTTTT. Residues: CASSQDLAGELFF.

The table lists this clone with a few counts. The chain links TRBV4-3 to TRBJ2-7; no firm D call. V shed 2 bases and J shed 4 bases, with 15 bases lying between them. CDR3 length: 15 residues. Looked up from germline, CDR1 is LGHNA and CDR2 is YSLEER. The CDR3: CASSQRTAGPYEQYF. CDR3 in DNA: TGCGCCAGCAGCCAACGGACGGCCGGACCATACGAGCAGTACTTC.

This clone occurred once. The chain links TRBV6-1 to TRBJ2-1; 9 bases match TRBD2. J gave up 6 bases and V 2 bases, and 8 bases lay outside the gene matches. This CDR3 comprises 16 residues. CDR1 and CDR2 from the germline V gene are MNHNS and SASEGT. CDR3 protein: CASSESTSGWGNEQFF. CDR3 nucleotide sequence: TGTGCCAGCAGTGAATCGACTAGCGGATGGGGCAATGAGCAGTTCTTC.

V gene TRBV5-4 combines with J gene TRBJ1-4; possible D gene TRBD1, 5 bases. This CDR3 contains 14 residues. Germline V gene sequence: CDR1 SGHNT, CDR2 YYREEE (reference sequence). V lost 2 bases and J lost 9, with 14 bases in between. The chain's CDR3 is CASSLYGGRKKLFF. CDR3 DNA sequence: TGTGCCAGCAGCTTATACGGGGGGAGAAAAAAACTGTTTTTT. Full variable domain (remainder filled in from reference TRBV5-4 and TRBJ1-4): ETGVTQSPTHLIKTRGQQVTLRCSSQSGHNTVSWYQQALGQGPQFIFQYYREEENGRGNFPPRFSGLQFPNYSSELNVNALELDDSALYLCASSLYGGRKKLFFGSGTQLSVL.

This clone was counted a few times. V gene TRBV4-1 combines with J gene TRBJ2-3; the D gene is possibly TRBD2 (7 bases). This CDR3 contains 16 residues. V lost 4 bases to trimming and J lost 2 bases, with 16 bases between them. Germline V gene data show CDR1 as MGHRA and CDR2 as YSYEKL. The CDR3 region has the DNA TGCGCCAGCAGCCTTTCGGGGGGCTGGGCCACAGATACGCAGTATTTT. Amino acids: CASSLSGGWATDTQYF.

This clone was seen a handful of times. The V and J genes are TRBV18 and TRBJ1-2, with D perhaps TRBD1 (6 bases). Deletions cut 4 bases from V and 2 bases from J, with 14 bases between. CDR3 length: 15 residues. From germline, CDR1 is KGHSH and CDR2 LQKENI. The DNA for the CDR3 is TGTGCCAGCTCACGAGGGGTCCAGGGGAACTATGGCTACACCTTC. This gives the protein CASSRGVQGNYGYTF.

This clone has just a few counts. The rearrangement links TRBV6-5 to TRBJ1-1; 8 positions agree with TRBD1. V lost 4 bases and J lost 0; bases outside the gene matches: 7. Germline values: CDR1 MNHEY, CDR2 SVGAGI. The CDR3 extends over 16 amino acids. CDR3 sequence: CASSFGQGIMNTEAFF. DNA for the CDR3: TGTGCCAGCAGTTTCGGACAGGGTATTATGAACACTGAAGCTTTCTTT.